Listed below are T cell receptor beta chains from one sample, sequenced in a study of blood T cell repertoires in COVID-19. Using immunoSEQ multiplex PCR, the repertoire was profiled, and TCRdb retains in-frame clones only, with some absent. The data contain about 370,000 clones, around 89% of them singletons. Source material: PBMCs or T cells enriched from blood (not recorded which). Every receptor here comes from a man between 18 and 29 years old who had recovered from COVID-19. The CDR3 runs from the conserved cysteine through the conserved F or W. The D gene is left open where the match is weak. Rows may omit the clone size; those that give it use once, few, many or a size class.

>-|-|TRBJ2-2|TRBV28
TGTGCCAGCAGTTTGGATCGCCAGGGGCTGTTTTTT
CASSLDRQGLFF
>-|-|TRBJ1-6|TRBV4-1
TGCGCCAGCAGCCAAGTGGTGTTACGGACCGGGGGGGGACAAAATTCACCCCTCCACTTT
CASSQVVLRTGGGQNSPLHF
>-|TRBD1|TRBJ2-7|TRBV6-5
TGTGCCAGCAGGACCGACAGGGTGGGGGAGCAGTACTTC
CASRTDRVGEQYF
>once|-|TRBJ2-3|TRBV19
TGTGCCAGTAAGCAGAACTACTTCACAGATACGCAGTATTTT
CASKQNYFTDTQYF
>-|TRBD2|TRBJ2-1|TRBV6-4
TGTGCCAGCAGTCCCAGGGCGGCTAGCGGGAGTGCTATCTACAATGAGCAGTTCTTC
CASSPRAASGSAIYNEQFF
>-|-|TRBJ1-4|TRBV3-1/TRBV3-2
TGTGCCAGCAGCCTCCCGGGACAAGCGAATGAAAAACTGTTTTTT
CASSLPGQANEKLFF
>-|-|TRBJ1-5|TRBV24-1
TGTGCCACCAGCCAACGAAAAAAGTTGGCCTCCAATCAGCCCCAGCATTTT
CATSQRKKLASNQPQHF
>-|TRBD1|TRBJ1-5|TRBV3-1/TRBV3-2
TGTGCCAGCACCCCGGGACAGGGATGGGGTCAGCCCCAGCATTTT
CASTPGQGWGQPQHF
>-|-|TRBJ2-2|TRBV5-6
TGTGCCAGCAGCCCCCTACAGTTCCGGGGAGTCGACGGGGAGCTGTTTTTT
CASSPLQFRGVDGELFF
>-|-|TRBJ2-7|TRBV7-9
TGTGCCAGCAGCTCTCTTCTAGGGGCCTACGAGCAGTACTTC
CASSSLLGAYEQYF
>-|TRBD1|TRBJ1-2|TRBV5-1
TGCGCCAGCAGCTTGGGACAGGGGAGAATCTATGGCTACACCTTC
CASSLGQGRIYGYTF
>-|TRBD1|TRBJ2-1|TRBV7-9
TGTGCCAGCAGCTTTATAGGGACAGGGGGTGTAAATGAGCAGTTCTTC
CASSFIGTGGVNEQFF
>-|-|TRBJ1-1|TRBV6-5
TGTGCCAGCAGTTACCCGGAGATGAACACTGAAGCTTTCTTT
CASSYPEMNTEAFF
>-|-|TRBJ2-1|TRBV4-1
TGCGCCAGCCAACCGGACAACTCCTACAATGAGCAGTTCTTC
CASQPDNSYNEQFF
>-|-|TRBJ1-1|TRBV10-1
TGCGCCAGCAGTCCTTCAATCACAGGGCAAACTGAAGCTTTCTTT
CASSPSITGQTEAFF
>-|-|TRBJ2-2|TRBV2
TGTGCCAGCAGTCCCGACTACACCGGGGAGCTGTTTTTT
CASSPDYTGELFF
>-|TRBD1|TRBJ2-3|TRBV5-4
TGTGCCAGCTTCAGGGGGCCTGGAGATACGCAGTATTTT
CASFRGPGDTQYF
>-|TRBD1|TRBJ1-2|TRBV18
TGTGCCAGCTCACCACCCCCGGGACAGATAGACTATGGCTACACCTTC
CASSPPPGQIDYGYTF
>-|-|TRBJ1-2|TRBV7-2
TGTGCCAGCAGCTTAGCGACGGACACCTTCAAGGGCTACACCTTC
CASSLATDTFKGYTF
>-|-|TRBJ2-7|TRBV5-4
TGTGCCAGCAGCCCGGGATTAACGGGGTCGTACTACGAGCAGTACTTC
CASSPGLTGSYYEQYF
>-|TRBD1|TRBJ1-4|TRBV27
TGTGCCAGCAGTTCAGGACAGGATGAAAAACTGTTTTTT
CASSSGQDEKLFF
>once|-|TRBJ2-1|TRBV27
TGTGCCAGCAGTTTCAGGCATGAGCAGTTCTTC
CASSFRHEQFF
>-|-|TRBJ1-6|TRBV30
TGTGCCTGGACCCGACAGGTCCTAATCACTCCCAGCTCCTATAATTCACCCCTCCACTTT
CAWTRQVLITPSSYNSPLHF